The sequence of this T cell receptor (beta chain) was determined in a study of blood T cell repertoires in COVID-19. Study background: Donors in the United States, Italy and Spain gave samples during acute or convalescent COVID-19. Nucleic acid was either cDNA or gDNA, and it came from T cells, B-cell-depleted T cells, or PBMCs.

In the original analysis: For nucleated cells, counts were estimated from reference gene primer amplification. The table came from immunoSEQ multiplex PCR; TCRdb's copy has only in-frame clones and leaves some out. The DNA was the basis for D and trimming; V, J and clone size are from that table. Of hundreds of thousands of clones in the sample, almost 85% are singletons; the top ten hold 4.5% to 5.5%. Unmatched junction bases numbered 3, after V lost 3 bases and J lost 1 base. The CDR3 consists of 15 residues. Per germline, CDR1 MNHNS and CDR2 SASEGT. Sequencing used peripheral blood. J is TRBJ2-5 and V is TRBV6-1, with 9 bases aligning to TRBD1. The TCR was taken from a man over 45 with active or convalescent COVID-19. The DNA for the CDR3 is TGTGCCAGCAGTGACCAGACAGGGGGCCAAGAGACCCAGTACTTC. Translating it yields CASSDQTGGQETQYF.